Listed here are 29 T cell receptor beta chains from one sample, sequenced in a study of regulatory T cells in long-lasting Graves disease. Time point noted: newly diagnosed GD, antithyroid drugs for less than 3 months. RNA from PBMCs was the source of the TCR library. Assembly of TCR beta libraries relied on iRepertoire HTBI primers together with Arm-PCR of CDR3 regions. A single record per CDR3 protein comes from TCRdb applying MiXCR to the multiplex PCR reads. The sample gives approximately 540,000 distinct CDR3 sequences, around 12% of which show up once; roughly 8.9% is in the top ten. These data also formed part of another study, on T cells in Graves' hyperthyroidism and ophthalmopathy.

The sequences come from peripheral blood mononuclear cells (PBMCs), collected at new diagnosis, from a patient treated with antithyroid drugs. All receptors come from a woman aged 25 to 39 with Graves disease.

This clonotype was seen at least ten times. The chain links TRBV19 to TRBJ1-5; 7 bases are a match to TRBD1. Germline values: CDR1 LNHDA, CDR2 SQIVND (reference sequence). The CDR3 consists of 15 residues. Germline trimming cut 7 bases from V and 9 bases from J; bases unmatched to any gene: 15. CDR3 sequence (DNA): TGTGCCAGTACCGCCTCAGGGGGGGGCGGGAGGCCCCAGCATTTT. Residues: CASTASGGGGRPQHF. The whole variable domain, filled in from reference TRBV19 and TRBJ1-5, reads DGGITQSPKYLFRKEGQNVTLSCEQNLNHDAMYWYRQDPGQGLRLIYYSQIVNDFQKGDIAEGYSVSREKKESFPLTVTSAQKNPTAFYLCASTASGGGGRPQHFGDGTRLSIL.

The genes are TRBV6-2 or TRBV6-3 and TRBJ1-5; D remains unclear. The CDR3 spans 13 residues. Germline V gene lookup returns CDR1 MNHEY and CDR2 SVGEGT. The V end was cut by 8 bases, the J end by 0 bases, with 8 bases between. This CDR3 reads CASVRYSNQPQHF. CDR3 coding DNA: TGTGCCAGCGTGAGATATAGCAATCAGCCCCAGCATTTT.

This clonotype was seen ten or more times. This sequence joins TRBV7-2 and TRBJ2-1; TRBD2 aligns across 13 bases. The CDR3 loop spans 17 amino acids. Losses at the gene ends were 5 bases for V and 9 bases for J; bases not matched to a gene: 13. The germline CDR1 and CDR2 sequences are SGHTA and FQGNSA. In DNA, the CDR3 is TGTGCCAGCAGCCCATATGGAAGACTAGCGGGAGGCAGTGAGCAGTTCTTC. Amino acid sequence: CASSPYGRLAGGSEQFF.

This clonotype has more than one count but fewer than ten. J is TRBJ2-1 and V is TRBV7-2; 10 nucleotides match TRBD2. V was pared by 3 bases and J by 9 bases, with 14 bases of the junction left unmatched. The CDR3 is made up of 17 amino acids. Germline CDR1 is SGHTA and CDR2 is FQGNSA. CDR3 sequence reads: CASSLFRTSGTNSEQFF. Written as DNA, the CDR3 is TGTGCCAGCAGCTTGTTCCGGACTAGCGGAACTAATAGTGAGCAGTTCTTC.

For this clonotype: An end of the junction differs from the germline gene, which may be a read error. The chain employs TRBV13 and TRBJ1-3; 7 bases are shared with TRBD1. Germline CDR1 PRHDT, CDR2 FYEKMQ (reference sequence). The CDR3 is 14 residues long. The CDR3 sequence: CASSPAGGGNTTYF. The CDR3 nucleotides read TGTGCCAGCAGCCCGGCAGGGGGAGGAAACACCACATATTTT.

The chain uses TRBV20-1 and TRBJ2-5; TRBD1 agrees at 7 bases. Germline loops: CDR1 DFQATT, CDR2 SNEGSKA (reference sequence). J lost 5 bases, V lost 6 bases, and 9 bases had no gene match. CDR3 length: 13 residues. The CDR3 coding sequence is TGCAGTGCACTAACAGGGGTCGGGGAGACCCAGTACTTC. Translation: CSALTGVGETQYF.

Turning to this clonotype: This may arise from a read error, as a much more abundant clone is one base away. This chain uses TRBV10-3 with TRBJ2-1; TRBD2 matches at 14 bases. The germline V gene encodes CDR1 ENHRY and CDR2 SYGVKD. This CDR3 spans 13 amino acids. Unmatched junction bases numbered 7, after V lost 10 bases and J lost 11 bases. CDR3 nucleotides: TGTGCCACGGGGACTAGCGGGAGACTCAAGCAGTTCTTC. This gives the protein CATGTSGRLKQFF.

This clonotype showed up many times. This chain links TRBV12-3 or TRBV12-4 with TRBJ1-3, with D possibly matching TRBD1 (5 bases). This CDR3 is built from 15 residues. The ends were cut back, 6 bases at V and 1 base at J, with 13 bases in the middle. The CDR3 DNA is TGTGCCAGCAGCCAGACGGGGGAGTCTGGAAACACCATATATTTT. Translated: CASSQTGESGNTIYF.

This clonotype was seen repeatedly, ten times or more. This rearrangement joins TRBV4-3 to TRBJ1-4; no definite D call. V lost 1 base, J lost 2 bases, and 14 bases lay in between. Germline V gene lookup returns CDR1 LGHNA and CDR2 YSLEER. This CDR3 is built from 17 residues. Here the CDR3 reads CASSQVLVRQTNEKLFF. In nucleotides, the CDR3 is TGCGCCAGCAGCCAAGTTCTTGTTCGTCAGACTAATGAAAAACTGTTTTTT.

The sample holds many counts of this clonotype. V and J are TRBV6-1 and TRBJ2-5; 9 bases are shared with TRBD1. With 6 bases clipped from V and 5 bases from J, the junction kept 10 bases outside the gene matches. Looked up from germline, CDR1 is MNHNS and CDR2 is SASEGT. The CDR3 length is 15 residues. The CDR3, as DNA: TGTGCCAGCAGCTTTCTCCGGGACAGGGTCGAGACCCAGTACTTC. It yields the protein CASSFLRDRVETQYF.

This clonotype was counted many times. The chain uses TRBV5-6 and TRBJ2-1; a weak D match, TRBD2 (8 bases). Germline CDR1 SGHDT, CDR2 YYEEEE. The CDR3 extends over 18 amino acids. Deletions cut 7 bases from V and 2 bases from J, with 25 bases between. The CDR3 DNA reads TGTGCCAGCCAGGGGGTGACTAGCGCTGGGGGGGCCTACAATGAGCAGTTCTTC. Its protein product is CASQGVTSAGGAYNEQFF.

Ten or more counts support this clonotype. This chain uses TRBV14 with TRBJ1-4; a possible D gene is TRBD1 (5 bases). The CDR3 runs 13 residues. V shed 1 base and J shed 8 bases, with 8 bases lying between them. Germline CDR1 and CDR2: SGHDN and FVKESK. The CDR3 DNA is TGTGCCAGCAGCCAAGGGACATTGGAAAAACTGTTTTTT. Translation: CASSQGTLEKLFF.

This clonotype was observed many times. The chain uses TRBV25-1 and TRBJ2-3, with TRBD2 matching over 10 bases. Trimming removed 2 bases from V and 2 bases from J; junction bases left unmatched: 4. Germline assignment: CDR1 MGHDK and CDR2 SYGVNS. There are 16 residues in the CDR3. The CDR3 spells CASSEDLAGATDTQYF. CDR3 nucleotides: TGTGCCAGCAGTGAAGACCTAGCGGGAGCCACAGATACGCAGTATTTT.

This clonotype was seen ten or more times. V is TRBV5-1 and J is TRBJ2-1; D possibly corresponds to TRBD1 (6 bases). V lost 7 bases and J lost 4, with 18 bases in between. The CDR3 spans 15 residues. CDR1 SGHRS and CDR2 YFSETQ come from the germline V gene. Here the CDR3 DNA reads TGCGCCAGCTCGGACCAGGGGCCCCAATACAATGAGCAGTTCTTC. Translation: CASSDQGPQYNEQFF.

This clonotype was seen a handful of times. This chain links TRBV7-8 with TRBJ2-1; D gene ambiguous. CDR1 and CDR2 from the germline V gene are SGHVS and FQNEAQ. The CDR3 runs 14 residues. V lost 5 bases and J 6 bases, leaving 14 bases between the germline ends. The CDR3 reads CASSVGGGTNEQFF. CDR3 DNA: TGTGCCAGCAGCGTAGGCGGCGGAACCAATGAGCAGTTCTTC.

This clonotype was observed many times. This chain joins TRBV3-1 and TRBJ2-7; D is uncertain. The length of the CDR3 is 12 residues. Per germline, CDR1 LGHDT and CDR2 YNNKEL (reference sequence). Trimming cost V 1 base and J 11 bases, with 12 bases left between them. The CDR3 protein is CASSQGGLAKYF. Written as DNA, the CDR3 is TGTGCCAGCAGCCAAGGAGGCTTAGCTAAGTACTTC.

This clonotype was detected only a few times. The chain combines TRBV9 with TRBJ1-2, with D possibly TRBD1 on 5 matching bases. V lost 0 bases, J lost 4 bases, and 10 bases lay in between. The CDR3 loop spans 14 amino acids. Germline CDR1 and CDR2: SGDLS and YYNGEE. CDR3 sequence (DNA): TGTGCCAGCAGCGTAGGAGGGGAAGCCTATGGCTACACCTTC. Encoded protein: CASSVGGEAYGYTF.

This clonotype was seen a single time. This could be a read error, since a much larger clone is one nucleotide away. In DNA form, the CDR3 reads TGCGCCAGCAGCCGACATAGCGGGATAGCCAAAAACATTCAGTGCTTC. It is translated as CASSRHSGIAKNIQCF. The chain uses TRBV5-1 and TRBJ2-4; 8 bases align to TRBD2. The CDR3 spans 16 residues. CDR1 is SGHRS, CDR2 YFSETQ, per germline.

This clonotype was seen only a few times. The V and J genes are TRBV6-1 and TRBJ2-4; D not resolved. CDR1 is MNHNS, CDR2 SASEGT, per germline. The CDR3 runs 14 residues. V was shortened by 6 bases and J by 0 bases, with 9 bases between the two germline ends. The chain's CDR3 is CASRVLGAKNIQYF. CDR3 nucleotides: TGTGCCAGCAGGGTATTGGGAGCCAAAAACATTCAGTACTTC.

This clonotype was detected only a few times. The chain employs TRBV6-1 and TRBJ2-1; 14 nucleotides line up with TRBD2. The germline gives CDR1 MNHNS, CDR2 SASEGT. This CDR3 has 15 residues. The V segment lost 4 bases and the J segment 8 bases; nucleotides outside the gene matches: 4. The CDR3 nucleotides are TGTGCCAGCAGTGCCGGGACTAGCGGGAGCGATGAGCAGTTCTTC. Translated: CASSAGTSGSDEQFF.

CDR3 residues: CASSLPGGYTEAFF. The CDR3 nucleotides read TGTGCCAGCAGCTTGCCGGGGGGTTACACTGAAGCTTTCTTT. This sequence joins TRBV5-6 and TRBJ1-1, with D perhaps matching TRBD1 (5 bases). The length of the CDR3 is 14 residues. Germline CDR1 reads SGHDT; CDR2 reads YYEEEE. V gave up 1 base and J gave up 3 bases, with 10 bases separating them.

In this sample, this clonotype turned up a few times. This sequence joins TRBV4-2 and TRBJ1-5; unclear D gene. Germline values: CDR1 LGHNA, CDR2 YNFKEQ. V was trimmed by 1 base and J by 3 bases, leaving 10 bases between them. There are 15 residues in the CDR3. The CDR3 region is CASSQVTGSNQPQHF. The CDR3 region has the DNA TGTGCCAGCAGCCAAGTTACCGGTTCCAATCAGCCCCAGCATTTT.

This clonotype showed up many times. The rearrangement links TRBV10-3 to TRBJ2-1, with D perhaps matching TRBD2 (5 bases). This CDR3 is 18 amino acids long. The ends were cut back, 0 bases at V and 0 bases at J, with 15 bases in the middle. Germline values: CDR1 ENHRY, CDR2 SYGVKD. CDR3 nucleotides: TGTGCCATCAGTGAGTCGAATCGGAGGCAGAACTCCTACAATGAGCAGTTCTTC. Its protein is CAISESNRRQNSYNEQFF.

This clonotype was seen a few times. The genes are TRBV6-1 and TRBJ1-5, with D uncertain. The V gene lost 6 bases and the J gene lost 6 bases, with 6 bases spanning the gap. The CDR3 consists of 11 residues. Looked up from germline, CDR1 is MNHNS and CDR2 is SASEGT. The CDR3 DNA follows: TGTGCCAGCAGCCTAAGTCAGCCCCAGCATTTT. Translating gives CASSLSQPQHF.

This clonotype has a count of ten or more. This chain joins TRBV6-2 or TRBV6-3 and TRBJ2-3; 10 bases match TRBD2. The ends lost 6 bases at V and 5 bases at J; junction bases unmatched: 8. Germline CDR1 and CDR2: MNHEY and SVGEGT. The CDR3 is 15 residues long. The CDR3 sequence is CASSNLAGVRDTQYF. CDR3 nucleotide sequence: TGTGCCAGCAGCAACCTAGCGGGAGTAAGAGATACGCAGTATTTT.

This clonotype was recorded many times. V gene TRBV7-2 combines with J gene TRBJ1-2; 7 positions agree with TRBD1. Germline CDR1 and CDR2: SGHTA and FQGNSA. The CDR3 is 14 residues long. The junction had 7 bases not matched to a gene; V was cut back by 5 bases and J by 4 bases. The CDR3 coding sequence is TGTGCCAGCAGCGTGTACCGGGACAGCTATGGCTACACCTTC. Translating it yields CASSVYRDSYGYTF.

The sample holds one count of this clonotype. A read error may explain this, as a much larger clone is one base away. The chain couples TRBV6-1 to TRBJ1-1; D is unclear. V shed 7 bases and J shed 0 bases, with 15 bases lying between them. This CDR3 comprises 15 residues. Per germline, CDR1 MNHNS and CDR2 SASEGT. The CDR3 DNA follows: TGTGCCAGCACCTTACTGGGGTTTATGAACACTGAAGCTTTCTTT. Translation: CASTLLGFMNTEAFF.

This clonotype was counted many times. The chain joins TRBV12-3 or TRBV12-4 to TRBJ1-2; 7 nucleotides agree with TRBD1. Trimming at V came to 6 bases and at J to 6 bases, leaving 13 bases not matched to a gene. This CDR3 has 15 amino acids. CDR3: CASRKTGVIVNGYTF. The CDR3, as DNA: TGTGCCAGCAGGAAAACAGGGGTAATTGTTAATGGCTACACCTTC.

The rearrangement links TRBV12-3 or TRBV12-4 to TRBJ2-7, with 10 positions matching TRBD2. CDR3 length: 16 amino acids. V gave up 5 bases and J gave up 2 bases; unmatched junction bases: 9. In nucleotides, the CDR3 is TGTGCCAGCAGTGCCGCATATCTAGCGGGAGCCTACGAGCAGTACTTC. Its translation is CASSAAYLAGAYEQYF.